The 12 T cell receptor beta chains given below trace back to one sample, sequenced in a study of cytomegalovirus exposure and HLA in healthy donors. A multiplex PCR was run with 60 Vbeta primers and 13 Jbeta primers. Data came from immunoSEQ multiplex PCR; TCRdb stores just in-frame clones and leaves some out. The sample consists of 160,000 or so clones, about 78% of them appearing once. Source material: PBMCs. The source of these receptors is a middle-aged man in good health and CMV-seronegative.

The J gene is TRBJ2-3, the V gene TRBV18; D is undetermined. Per germline, CDR1 KGHSH and CDR2 LQKENI. V was clipped by 3 bases and J by 0 bases, with 4 bases between them. The CDR3 runs to 13 residues. The CDR3 spells CASSPPSTDTQYF. The DNA of the CDR3 is TGTGCCAGCTCACCCCCTAGCACAGATACGCAGTATTTT.

The chain is built from TRBV27 and TRBJ2-3; the D gene is possibly TRBD2 (6 bases). The CDR3 has 14 residues. Germline lookup yields CDR1 MNHEY and CDR2 SMNVEV (reference sequence). Trimming left V 3 bases short and J 6 bases short, with 13 bases between. CDR3 coding DNA: TGTGCCAGCAGTTTGGATGGCGGAGGGGATACGCAGTATTTT. Protein sequence: CASSLDGGGDTQYF.

This clone was found once. The V gene is TRBV30, the J gene TRBJ1-2; D is ambiguous. Germline V CDR1 and CDR2: GTSNPN, SVGIG (reference sequence). The CDR3 consists of 13 residues. The V end lost 8 bases, the J end lost 2 bases, and 15 bases lay between the germline ends. The CDR3 region is CADRSRGNYGYTF. The CDR3 DNA sequence: TGTGCCGACCGATCCCGAGGAAACTATGGCTACACCTTC.

The chain joins TRBV5-1 to TRBJ1-2, with TRBD1 identical over 9 bases. The germline V gene has CDR1 SGHRS and CDR2 YFSETQ. This CDR3 contains 16 residues. Trimming cost V 0 bases and J 6 bases; bases outside gene matches: 9. The CDR3 nucleotides are TGCGCCAGCAGCTTGGACCTCTGGACAGGGGAGGATGGCTACACCTTC. Residues: CASSLDLWTGEDGYTF. The variable domain in full, completed from reference TRBV5-1 and TRBJ1-2, reads KAGVTQTPRYLIKTRGQQVTLSCSPISGHRSVSWYQQTPGQGLQFLFEYFSETQRNKGNFPGRFSGRQFSNSRSEMNVSTLELGDSALYLCASSLDLWTGEDGYTFGSGTRLTVV.

The J gene is TRBJ2-3, the V gene TRBV11-2, with TRBD2 as a possible D gene (7 bases). Germline V gene data show CDR1 as SGHAT and CDR2 as FQNNGV. With 4 bases removed from V and 2 bases from J, the gap between germline ends came to 10 bases. The CDR3 runs to 14 residues. The CDR3 loop is CASSWGGLTDTQYF. The DNA of the CDR3 is TGTGCCAGCAGCTGGGGGGGGCTCACAGATACGCAGTATTTT. Drawing the rest from reference TRBV11-2 and TRBJ2-3, the complete variable domain is EAGVAQSPRYKIIEKRQSVAFWCNPISGHATLYWYQQILGQGPKLLIQFQNNGVVDDSQLPKDRFSAERLKGVDSTLKIQPAKLEDSAVYLCASSWGGLTDTQYFGPGTRLTVL.

The chain uses TRBV2 and TRBJ2-1; 8 nucleotides agree with TRBD2. The CDR3 consists of 15 residues. The J segment lost 4 bases and the V segment lost 5 bases, leaving 7 bases of the junction unmatched. Per germline, CDR1 SNHLY and CDR2 FYNNEI. The chain's CDR3 is CASSTTSGFYNEQFF. The CDR3 DNA reads as TGTGCCAGCAGTACTACTAGCGGCTTTTACAATGAGCAGTTCTTC.

The chain has TRBV5-6 and TRBJ2-1; the D gene is possibly TRBD1 (5 bases). Germline V gives CDR1 SGHDT, CDR2 YYEEEE. CDR3 length: 14 amino acids. Trimming left V 4 bases short and J 5 bases short, with 13 bases between. The DNA for the CDR3 is TGTGCCAGCAGCGAAAGGGGCCTCGACAATGAGCAGTTCTTC. Amino acids: CASSERGLDNEQFF.

The chain joins TRBV10-3 to TRBJ1-4; 9 nucleotides line up with TRBD1. CDR1 is ENHRY, CDR2 SYGVKD, per germline. The CDR3 consists of 20 residues. The ends lost 4 bases at V and 0 bases at J; junction bases unmatched: 15. CDR3 sequence reads: CAISVGTGISVHSTNEKLFF. The CDR3 region has the DNA TGTGCCATCAGTGTTGGGACAGGGATATCAGTCCATTCAACTAATGAAAAACTGTTTTTT.

This clone appeared once. J is TRBJ1-2 and V is TRBV18; tentatively, D is TRBD1 (5 bases). Germline lookup yields CDR1 KGHSH and CDR2 LQKENI. This CDR3 comprises 15 residues. V was shortened by 0 bases and J by 4 bases, with 12 bases between the two germline ends. CDR3 amino acids: CASSPPTAGLYGYTF. The CDR3 DNA reads as TGTGCCAGCTCACCACCGACGGCGGGACTCTATGGCTACACCTTC.

This chain joins TRBV19 and TRBJ1-1; 7 positions match TRBD1. Unmatched junction bases numbered 2, after V lost 6 bases and J lost 7 bases. CDR1 and CDR2 (germline): LNHDA, SQIVND (reference sequence). CDR3 length: 11 amino acids. The CDR3 DNA sequence: TGTGCCAGTAGCCGGGACAGTGAAGCTTTCTTT. It specifies CASSRDSEAFF.

This rearrangement joins TRBV18 to TRBJ2-7; 10 bases are a match to TRBD2. In germline, CDR1 is KGHSH, CDR2 LQKENI. This CDR3 comprises 17 residues. With V trimmed by 3 bases and J by 0 bases, 8 bases remained unmatched. The CDR3 DNA is TGTGCCAGCTCACCCCAAGCGGGAGGGGGCTCCTCCTACGAGCAGTACTTC. This encodes CASSPQAGGGSSYEQYF.

The chain recombines TRBV6-5 with TRBJ2-5; 7 bases are shared with TRBD2. V lost 2 bases and J lost 4; bases outside the gene matches: 1. The CDR3 is 13 amino acids. The germline V gene encodes CDR1 MNHEY and CDR2 SVGAGI. CDR3 protein: CASSYRLAETQYF. The CDR3, as DNA: TGTGCCAGCAGTTACCGACTAGCAGAGACCCAGTACTTC.